This TCR beta chain is from a study of blood T cell repertoires in COVID-19. The junction had 8 bases not matched to a gene; V was cut back by 8 bases and J by 7 bases. This CDR3 spans 13 amino acids. Per the germline V gene, CDR1 is MNHEY and CDR2 is SMNVEV (reference sequence). The table came from immunoSEQ multiplex PCR; TCRdb's copy has only in-frame clones and leaves some out. Here the sample spans about 260,000 clones, about 85% being singletons. V usage is TRBV27 and J usage is TRBJ2-1; 7 bases line up with TRBD2. Sequencing was performed on peripheral blood. The sequence was collected from a man aged 18 to 30 with active or convalescent COVID-19. CDR3 sequence reads: CASGGGGQNEQFF. In DNA form, the CDR3 reads TGTGCCAGCGGCGGGGGAGGACAAAATGAGCAGTTCTTC.